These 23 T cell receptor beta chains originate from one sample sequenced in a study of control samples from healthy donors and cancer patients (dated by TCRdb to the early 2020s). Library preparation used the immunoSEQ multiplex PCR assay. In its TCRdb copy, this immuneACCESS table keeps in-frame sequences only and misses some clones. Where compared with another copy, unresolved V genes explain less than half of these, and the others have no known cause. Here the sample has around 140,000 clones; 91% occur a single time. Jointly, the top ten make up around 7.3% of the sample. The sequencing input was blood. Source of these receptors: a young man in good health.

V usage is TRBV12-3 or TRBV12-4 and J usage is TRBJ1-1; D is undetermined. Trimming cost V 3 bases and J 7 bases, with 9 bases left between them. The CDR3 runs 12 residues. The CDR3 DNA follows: TGTGCCAGCAGTTTCGGGCAGCTTGAAGCTTTCTTT. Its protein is CASSFGQLEAFF.

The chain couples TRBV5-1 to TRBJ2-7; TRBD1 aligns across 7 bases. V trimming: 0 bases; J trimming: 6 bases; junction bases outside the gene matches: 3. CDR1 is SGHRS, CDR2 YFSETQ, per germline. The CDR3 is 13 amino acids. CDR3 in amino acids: CASSLASGGEQYF. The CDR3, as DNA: TGCGCCAGCAGCTTGGCCTCAGGGGGCGAGCAGTACTTC.

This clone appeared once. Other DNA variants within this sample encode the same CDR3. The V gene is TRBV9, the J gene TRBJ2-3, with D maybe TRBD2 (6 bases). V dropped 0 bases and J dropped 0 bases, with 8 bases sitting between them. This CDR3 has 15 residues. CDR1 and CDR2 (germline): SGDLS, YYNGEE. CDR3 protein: CASSVEGRSTDTQYF. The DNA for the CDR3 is TGTGCCAGCAGCGTAGAGGGGAGGAGCACAGATACGCAGTATTTT.

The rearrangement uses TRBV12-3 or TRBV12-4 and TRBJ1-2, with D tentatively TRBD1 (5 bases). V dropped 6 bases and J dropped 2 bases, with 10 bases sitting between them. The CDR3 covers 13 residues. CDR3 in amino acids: CASSREINYGYTF. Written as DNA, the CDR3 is TGTGCCAGCAGCAGGGAAATCAACTATGGCTACACCTTC.

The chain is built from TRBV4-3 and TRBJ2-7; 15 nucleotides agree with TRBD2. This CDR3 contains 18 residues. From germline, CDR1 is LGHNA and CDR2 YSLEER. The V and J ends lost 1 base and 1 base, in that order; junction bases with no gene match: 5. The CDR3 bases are TGCGCCAGCAGCCAAGGGGGACTAGCGGGGGGCTTTTCCTACGAGCAGTACTTC. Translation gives CASSQGGLAGGFSYEQYF.

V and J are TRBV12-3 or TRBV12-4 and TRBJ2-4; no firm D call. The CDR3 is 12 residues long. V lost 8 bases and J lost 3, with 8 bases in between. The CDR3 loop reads CASRFDKNIQYF. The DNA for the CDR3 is TGTGCCAGCCGATTCGACAAAAACATTCAGTACTTC.

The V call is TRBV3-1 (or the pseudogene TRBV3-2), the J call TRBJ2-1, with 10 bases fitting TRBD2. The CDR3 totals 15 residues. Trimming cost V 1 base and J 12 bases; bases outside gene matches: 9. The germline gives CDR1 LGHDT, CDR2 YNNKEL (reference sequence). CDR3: CASSQGSGGAWRQFF. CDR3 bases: TGTGCCAGCAGCCAAGGAAGCGGGGGGGCCTGGCGGCAGTTCTTC.

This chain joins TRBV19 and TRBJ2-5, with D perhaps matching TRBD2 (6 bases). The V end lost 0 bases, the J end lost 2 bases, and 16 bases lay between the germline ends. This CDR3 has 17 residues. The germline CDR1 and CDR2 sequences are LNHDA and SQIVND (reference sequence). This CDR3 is CASSIDLYAGRQETQYF. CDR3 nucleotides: TGTGCCAGTAGTATAGATCTATACGCGGGGCGGCAAGAGACCCAGTACTTC.

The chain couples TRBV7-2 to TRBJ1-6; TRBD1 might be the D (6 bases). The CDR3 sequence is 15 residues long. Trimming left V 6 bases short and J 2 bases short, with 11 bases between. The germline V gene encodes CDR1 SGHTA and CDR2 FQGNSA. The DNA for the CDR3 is TGTGCCAGCAGTCGAGGGGGAACCTATAATTCACCCCTCCACTTT. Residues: CASSRGGTYNSPLHF.

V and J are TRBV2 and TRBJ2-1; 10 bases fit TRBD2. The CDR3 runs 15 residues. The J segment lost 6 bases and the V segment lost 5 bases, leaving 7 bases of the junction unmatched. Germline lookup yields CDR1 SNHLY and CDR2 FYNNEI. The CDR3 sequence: CASSKSGGVGNEQFF. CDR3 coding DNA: TGTGCCAGCAGTAAAAGCGGGGGGGTTGGCAATGAGCAGTTCTTC.

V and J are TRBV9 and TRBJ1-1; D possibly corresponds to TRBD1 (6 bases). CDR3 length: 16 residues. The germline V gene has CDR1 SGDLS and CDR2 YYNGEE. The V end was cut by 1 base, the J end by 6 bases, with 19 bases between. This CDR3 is CASSVLYRASTAEAFF. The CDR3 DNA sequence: TGTGCCAGCAGCGTACTATACAGGGCTTCGACGGCTGAAGCTTTCTTT.

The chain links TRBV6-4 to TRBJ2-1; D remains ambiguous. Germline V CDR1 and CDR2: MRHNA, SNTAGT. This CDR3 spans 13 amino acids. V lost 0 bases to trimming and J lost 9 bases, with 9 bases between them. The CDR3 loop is CASSDSVASEQFF. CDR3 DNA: TGTGCCAGCAGTGACTCGGTGGCGAGTGAGCAGTTCTTC.

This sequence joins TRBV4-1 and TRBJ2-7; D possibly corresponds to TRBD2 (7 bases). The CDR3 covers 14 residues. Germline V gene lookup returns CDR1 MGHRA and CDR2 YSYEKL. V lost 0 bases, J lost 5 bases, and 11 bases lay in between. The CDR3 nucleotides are TGCGCCAGCAGCCAAGATGGGGGGGGGCACGAGCAGTACTTC. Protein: CASSQDGGGHEQYF.

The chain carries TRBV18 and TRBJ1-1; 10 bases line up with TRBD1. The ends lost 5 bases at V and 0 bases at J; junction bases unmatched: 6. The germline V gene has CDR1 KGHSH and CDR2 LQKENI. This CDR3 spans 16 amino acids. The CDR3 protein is CASSSGQGNMNTEAFF. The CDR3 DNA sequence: TGTGCCAGCTCATCGGGACAGGGGAACATGAACACTGAAGCTTTCTTT.

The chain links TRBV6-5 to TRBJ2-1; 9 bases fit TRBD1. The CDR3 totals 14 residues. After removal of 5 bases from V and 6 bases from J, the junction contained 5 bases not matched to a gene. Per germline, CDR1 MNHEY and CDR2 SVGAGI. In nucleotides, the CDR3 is TGTGCCAGCAGTCAGCTGACAGGGGGCAATGAGCAGTTCTTC. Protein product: CASSQLTGGNEQFF.

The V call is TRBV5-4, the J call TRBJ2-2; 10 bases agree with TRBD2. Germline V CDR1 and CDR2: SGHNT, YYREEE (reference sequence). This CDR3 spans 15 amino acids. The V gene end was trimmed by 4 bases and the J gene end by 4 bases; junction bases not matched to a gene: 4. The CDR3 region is CASSGSGGTTGELFF. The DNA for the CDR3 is TGTGCCAGCAGCGGTAGCGGGGGGACCACCGGGGAGCTGTTTTTT.

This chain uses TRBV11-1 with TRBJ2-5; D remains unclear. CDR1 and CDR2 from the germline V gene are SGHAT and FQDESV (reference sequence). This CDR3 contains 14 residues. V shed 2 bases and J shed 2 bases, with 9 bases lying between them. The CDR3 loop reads CASSLLEMQETQYF. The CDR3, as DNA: TGTGCCAGCAGCTTATTGGAGATGCAAGAGACCCAGTACTTC.

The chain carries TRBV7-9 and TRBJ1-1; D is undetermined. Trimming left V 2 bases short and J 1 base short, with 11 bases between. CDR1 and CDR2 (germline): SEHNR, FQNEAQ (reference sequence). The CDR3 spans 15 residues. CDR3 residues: CASSLSPVANTEAFF. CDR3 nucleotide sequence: TGTGCCAGCAGCTTAAGCCCGGTGGCGAACACTGAAGCTTTCTTT.

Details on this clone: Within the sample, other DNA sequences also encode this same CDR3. CDR3 loop: CASSQSENTEAFF. In nucleotides, the CDR3 is TGTGCCAGCAGCCAATCAGAGAACACTGAAGCTTTCTTT. The rearrangement links TRBV3-1 (or the pseudogene TRBV3-2) to TRBJ1-1; D unresolved. CDR3 size: 13 residues. V lost 2 bases to trimming and J lost 1 base, with 5 bases between them. CDR1 and CDR2 from the germline V gene are LGHDT and YNNKEL (reference sequence).

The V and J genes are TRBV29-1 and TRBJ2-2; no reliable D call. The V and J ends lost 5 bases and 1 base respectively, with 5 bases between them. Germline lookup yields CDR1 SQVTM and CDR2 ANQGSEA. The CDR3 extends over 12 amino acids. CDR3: CSVRRNTGELFF. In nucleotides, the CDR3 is TGCAGCGTTCGCAGGAACACCGGGGAGCTGTTTTTT.

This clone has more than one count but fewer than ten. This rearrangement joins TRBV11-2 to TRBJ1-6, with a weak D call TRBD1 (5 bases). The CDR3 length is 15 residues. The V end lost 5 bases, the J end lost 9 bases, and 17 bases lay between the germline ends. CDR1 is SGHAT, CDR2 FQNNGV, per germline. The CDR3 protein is CASSPSQGARSPLHF. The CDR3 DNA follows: TGTGCCAGCAGCCCAAGTCAAGGGGCGCGTTCACCCCTCCACTTT.

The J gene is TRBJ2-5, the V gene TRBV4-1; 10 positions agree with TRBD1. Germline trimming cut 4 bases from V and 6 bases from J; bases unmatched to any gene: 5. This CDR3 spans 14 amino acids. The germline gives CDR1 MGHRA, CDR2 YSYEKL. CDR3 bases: TGCGCCAGCAGCCGGGAGGGACAGGGGAAGACCCAGTACTTC. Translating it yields CASSREGQGKTQYF.

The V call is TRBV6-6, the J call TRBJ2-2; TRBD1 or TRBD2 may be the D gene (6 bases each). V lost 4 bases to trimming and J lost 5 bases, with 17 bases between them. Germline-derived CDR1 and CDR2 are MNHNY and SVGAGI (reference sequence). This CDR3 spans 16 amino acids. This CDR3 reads CASSSAGVAGTGELFF. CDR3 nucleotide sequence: TGTGCCAGCAGTTCCGCAGGGGTGGCGGGAACCGGGGAGCTGTTTTTT.